This passage covers 13 T cell receptor beta chains from one sample sequenced in a study of memory CD4+ T cells and cytomegalovirus serostatus. The sort gate was single viable CD3+CD4+CD8-CD45RO+ cells for memory CD4+ T cells. Using immunoSEQ multiplex PCR, the repertoire was profiled, and TCRdb retains in-frame clones only, with some absent. The table lists more than 50,000 clones, about 78% of them singletons. Sequenced material: memory CD4+ T cells from blood. The receptors derive from an adult in good health and CMV-seronegative.

V usage is TRBV5-1 and J usage is TRBJ2-4; possible D gene TRBD2, 5 bases. The ends were cut back, 0 bases at V and 1 base at J, with 5 bases in the middle. Germline assignment: CDR1 SGHRS and CDR2 YFSETQ. The CDR3 is 14 amino acids. The CDR3 DNA reads as TGCGCCAGCAGCTTGGGAGGGGCCAAAAACATTCAGTACTTC. Translation gives CASSLGGAKNIQYF.

V and J are TRBV13 and TRBJ1-2; D may be TRBD1 (6 bases). This CDR3 region has 17 residues. Germline V lookup: CDR1 PRHDT, CDR2 FYEKMQ (reference sequence). V was clipped by 2 bases and J by 4 bases, with 20 bases between them. The CDR3 nucleotides are TGTGCCAGCAGCTTATGGGCAGGGGACCCCCGGGGCTATGGCTACACCTTC. Translation: CASSLWAGDPRGYGYTF.

The chain links TRBV28 to TRBJ2-1; D unresolved. V was pared by 3 bases and J by 0 bases, with 12 bases between. Germline CDR1 is MDHEN and CDR2 is SYDVKM. This CDR3 spans 16 amino acids. In nucleotides, the CDR3 is TGTGCCAGCAGTTTTAGAGGCTGGATCTCCTACAATGAGCAGTTCTTC. It yields the protein CASSFRGWISYNEQFF.

This clone has a handful of counts. The junction departs from the called germline gene at one end, perhaps through a read error. The genes are TRBV2 and TRBJ2-6; 7 bases match TRBD1. Per germline, CDR1 SNHLY and CDR2 FYNNEI. The CDR3 runs to 14 residues. CDR3 bases: TGTGCCAGCGGTGACAGGGCCGGGGCCAACGTCCTGACTTTC. Amino acids: CASGDRAGANVLTF.

The CDR3 DNA follows: TGCGCCAGCAGCGCGGGACTAGCGATGAATGAGCAGTTCTTC. It encodes CASSAGLAMNEQFF. The genes are TRBV5-1 and TRBJ2-1, with 10 bases identical to TRBD2. The junction had 5 bases not matched to a gene; V was cut back by 4 bases and J by 7 bases. The germline V gene encodes CDR1 SGHRS and CDR2 YFSETQ. The CDR3 covers 14 residues.

This clone was detected once. This chain uses TRBV9 with TRBJ1-2; a possible D gene is TRBD1 (6 bases). The CDR3 is 14 amino acids. CDR1 is SGDLS, CDR2 YYNGEE, per germline. Trimming took off 0 bases at V and 8 bases at J, with 14 bases between the two ends. The chain's CDR3 is CASSVVGTPRGYTF. DNA for the CDR3: TGTGCCAGCAGCGTAGTGGGGACACCCAGAGGCTACACCTTC.

This clone has a handful of counts. V gene TRBV5-1 combines with J gene TRBJ1-2; TRBD1 is a possible D gene (6 bases). The CDR3 extends over 12 amino acids. Trimming removed 7 bases at V and 8 bases at J, with 15 bases between. In germline, CDR1 is SGHRS, CDR2 YFSETQ. The CDR3 sequence: CASRTGSAGYTF. CDR3 in DNA: TGCGCCAGCCGAACAGGGTCTGCCGGCTACACCTTC.

This clone was counted a few times. This chain links TRBV5-1 with TRBJ1-1, with a tentative D call TRBD1 (6 bases). CDR1 is SGHRS and CDR2 is YFSETQ in the germline V gene. The CDR3 covers 17 residues. V was cut by 3 bases and J by 4 bases, with 22 bases left in between. The CDR3 reads CASSSTGRGGGGTEAFF. The CDR3 bases are TGCGCCAGCAGCTCCACAGGGAGGGGGGGTGGAGGCACTGAAGCTTTCTTT.

V and J are TRBV6-5 and TRBJ1-3; D remains ambiguous. Trimming removed 2 bases at V and 0 bases at J, with 8 bases between. This CDR3 comprises 15 residues. Per germline, CDR1 MNHEY and CDR2 SVGAGI. The CDR3 DNA reads TGTGCCAGCAGTTACGACCCTAGCTCTGGAAACACCATATATTTT. The encoded protein is CASSYDPSSGNTIYF.

V gene TRBV9 combines with J gene TRBJ2-4; no reliable D call. Germline CDR1 reads SGDLS; CDR2 reads YYNGEE. The CDR3 sequence is 11 residues long. Trimming took 6 bases from V and 9 from J, leaving 10 bases between them. The CDR3 DNA reads as TGTGCCAGCAAGGCCGGAAGCATTCAGTACTTC. This codes for CASKAGSIQYF.

CDR3 nucleotide sequence: TGTGCCAGCAGCCCAAGCAGGGGAGATACGCAGTATTTT. Amino acids: CASSPSRGDTQYF. The V and J genes are TRBV11-2 and TRBJ2-3, with D possibly TRBD1 on 6 matching bases. The V gene's germline CDR1 is SGHAT and CDR2 FQNNGV. V was clipped by 5 bases and J by 5 bases, with 11 bases between them. The CDR3 covers 13 residues.

This clone was observed a few times. This sequence joins TRBV6-4 and TRBJ1-1; 8 positions match TRBD1. V lost 5 bases to trimming and J lost 8 bases; unmatched junction nucleotides: 7. The CDR3 extends over 13 amino acids. Looked up from germline, CDR1 is MRHNA and CDR2 is SNTAGT. The CDR3 sequence is CASSLDRGSEAFF. The CDR3 DNA is TGTGCCAGCAGTCTTGACAGGGGTTCGGAAGCTTTCTTT.

This clone has ten or more counts. The chain is built from TRBV19 and TRBJ1-1; D uncertain. CDR1 and CDR2 from the germline V gene are LNHDA and SQIVND (reference sequence). The CDR3 consists of 12 residues. Trimming removed 3 bases at V and 0 bases at J, with 2 bases between. The CDR3 region has the DNA TGTGCCAGTAGTATCCTGAACACTGAAGCTTTCTTT. Amino acid sequence: CASSILNTEAFF.